This TCR beta chain was retrieved from a study of T cells expressing NK-cell markers. Study as a whole: Repertoires of TCR beta were obtained from T cells sorted as CD3+CD56+NKG2C+, CD3+CD56+NKG2C- and CD3+CD56-NKG2C+. Seven sequenced donors out of eight were HCMV-seropositive, one seronegative.

Germline V lookup: CDR1 SGHRS, CDR2 YFSETQ. The CDR3 runs 12 residues. Study findings and constraints: Among several donors, these clonotypes also ranked first in the CD3+CD56-NKG2C+ fraction.

A note on this clonotype: The antigen is unknown.

TCRdb derives one entry per CDR3 protein from the 5' RACE reads, leaving out DNA. The sample table includes tens of thousands of distinct CDR3 sequences. Sequencing was performed on blood T cells: a sorted CD56 or NKG2C T cell subset, CD4+ or CD8+ T cells, or bulk PBMC T cells (not recorded which). The chain recombines TRBV5-1 with TRBJ1-1. The sequence was collected from a woman aged 18 to 75 in good health. Here the CDR3 reads CASTLGDSEAFF.